This TCR beta chain was captured by sequencing in a study of shared clonotypes between healthy human individuals. Study-wide results and caveats: Tissues were not sampled, only blood, and their repertoires likely differ. What limited the represented genetic and exposure-history diversity was the small number of donors.

Trimming removed 5 bases from V and 6 bases from J; junction bases left unmatched: 10. The CDR3 extends over 14 amino acids. Germline CDR1 and CDR2: SGHTA and FQGNSA. A note on this clone: The antigen remains unidentified.

Libraries were prepared by immunoSEQ multiplex PCR; TCRdb keeps only in-frame clonotypes and omits some of them. Among over 1.4 million clones listed, about 96% were seen once. The sample comprised naive CD4+ T cells sorted from blood. This sample's subset: CD45RA+ positively selected. The V and J genes are TRBV7-2 and TRBJ2-7; 7 positions match TRBD2. The receptor's source is a man aged 25 to 40 in good health. CDR3 amino acids: CASSLSGGKFEQYF. CDR3 in DNA: TGTGCCAGCAGCCTATCCGGGGGGAAATTCGAGCAGTACTTC.